The 22 T cell receptor beta chains reported below all come from one sample, sequenced in a study of OX40 agonist ivuxolimab in advanced cancers. The library was built by means of the immunoSEQ multiplex PCR assay. TCRdb mirrors the immuneACCESS table, restricted to in-frame sequences. Some clones are absent from its copies; in checked studies, under half trace to an unresolved V gene, and the reason for the others is unknown. This sample has 75,000 to 100,000 clones in its table, and around nine tenths of those were observed once. 0.3% to 0.4% of the sample lies in the top ten. Specimen: CD4+ or CD8+ T cells sorted from blood, collected in a trial of the OX40 agonist ivuxolimab. These receptors were collected from an adult with an advanced solid tumor such as melanoma, head and neck, liver or kidney cancer.

The gene calls are TRBV15 and TRBJ2-5; TRBD2 is a possible D gene (5 bases). Near its end, the DNA agrees better with TRBJ2-7, so the J call may be wrong. Germline V gene lookup returns CDR1 LNHNV and CDR2 YYDKDF (reference sequence). The CDR3 covers 12 residues. DNA of the CDR3: TGTGCCACCAGCAGGAGGGTCGGCGAGCAGTACTTC. Protein product: CATSRRVGEQYF.

The chain has TRBV4-3 and TRBJ2-1, with TRBD2 identical over 7 bases. V was pared by 5 bases and J by 6 bases, with 22 bases of the junction left unmatched. This CDR3 spans 19 amino acids. CDR1 and CDR2 (germline): LGHNA, YSLEER. CDR3 in DNA: TGCGCCAGCAGCAAAGCGGGACGGACGACGGGACGCTCTGGCAATGAGCAGTTCTTC. This sequence encodes CASSKAGRTTGRSGNEQFF.

This sequence joins TRBV5-1 and TRBJ2-7; 8 bases fit TRBD1. Trimming took 5 bases from V and 7 from J; bases not matched to a gene: 8. The CDR3 covers 13 residues. Germline V CDR1 and CDR2: SGHRS, YFSETQ. The CDR3 coding sequence is TGCGCCAGCAGGACAGGGGTGGCGAATGAGCAGTACTTC. As protein: CASRTGVANEQYF.

The chain joins TRBV6-5 to TRBJ2-1, with TRBD1 identical over 12 bases. Germline V gene data show CDR1 as MNHEY and CDR2 as SVGAGI. Trimming removed 8 bases from V and 11 bases from J; junction bases left unmatched: 13. This CDR3 has 15 amino acids. In DNA form, the CDR3 reads TGTGCCAGCGGACAAACCGGGACAGGGGGCGGGAAGCAGTTCTTC. It codes for CASGQTGTGGGKQFF.

The chain carries TRBV28 and TRBJ2-7, with 9 bases lining up with TRBD1. J was trimmed by 7 bases and V by 5 bases; bases with no gene match: 6. The germline V gene has CDR1 MDHEN and CDR2 SYDVKM. The CDR3 runs 13 residues. The CDR3 loop is CASSRDRVGEQYF. CDR3 bases: TGTGCCAGCAGTCGGGACAGGGTAGGGGAGCAGTACTTC.

The chain carries TRBV2 and TRBJ1-2; no definite D call. The CDR3 runs 14 residues. Trimming removed 4 bases at V and 6 bases at J, with 15 bases between. Germline V lookup: CDR1 SNHLY, CDR2 FYNNEI. DNA of the CDR3: TGTGCCAGCAGTGTAATAGCCCTAAGAAATGGCTACACCTTC. Amino acids: CASSVIALRNGYTF.

This clone showed up just once. The chain carries TRBV5-1 and TRBJ1-3; the D gene is possibly TRBD1 (5 bases). V lost 1 base to trimming and J lost 1 base, with 9 bases between them. This CDR3 is 15 amino acids long. The germline CDR1 and CDR2 sequences are SGHRS and YFSETQ. The CDR3 DNA follows: TGCGCCAGCAGCTTGCAGGGAAGATCTGGAAACACCATATATTTT. Translating gives CASSLQGRSGNTIYF.

The rearrangement uses TRBV5-1 and TRBJ2-3, with D possibly matching TRBD1 (6 bases). Germline V lookup: CDR1 SGHRS, CDR2 YFSETQ. CDR3 length equals 16 residues. Trimming stripped 4 bases from V and 0 bases from J, with 15 bases between. CDR3 DNA: TGCGCCAGCAGCAAAAGACAGGCCTCTAGCACAGATACGCAGTATTTT. Residues: CASSKRQASSTDTQYF.

The V gene is TRBV30, the J gene TRBJ2-7; D tentatively fits TRBD1 or TRBD2 (9 bases each). This CDR3 comprises 16 residues. V was trimmed by 7 bases and J by 4 bases, leaving 26 bases between them. From germline, CDR1 is GTSNPN and CDR2 SVGIG (reference sequence). The CDR3 DNA is TGTGCCTACCGGGACAGGGCAGCGGGAGGTGTGTACGAGCAGTACTTC. Its protein is CAYRDRAAGGVYEQYF.

V is TRBV6-1 and J is TRBJ2-1; 9 bases align to TRBD2. Germline lookup yields CDR1 MNHNS and CDR2 SASEGT. CDR3 length: 17 residues. J gave up 7 bases and V 0 bases, and 10 bases lay outside the gene matches. The DNA for the CDR3 is TGTGCCAGCAGTGAAGCGGAGATAGCGGGAGATGCGAATGAGCAGTTCTTC. As protein: CASSEAEIAGDANEQFF.

The chain has TRBV28 and TRBJ2-5, with TRBD1 matching 8 bases. CDR3 length: 14 amino acids. Germline V gene lookup returns CDR1 MDHEN and CDR2 SYDVKM. Germline trimming cut 2 bases from V and 4 bases from J; bases unmatched to any gene: 3. Here the CDR3 DNA reads TGTGCCAGCAGTTTACCAGGGGGCGCAGAGACCCAGTACTTC. This codes for CASSLPGGAETQYF.

This clone was observed a single time. This chain joins TRBV5-5 and TRBJ2-2, with unresolved D. Germline lookup yields CDR1 SGHKS and CDR2 YYEKEE (reference sequence). The CDR3 has 13 residues. V shed 0 bases and J shed 2 bases, with 2 bases lying between them. CDR3 in amino acids: CASSLGNTGELFF. The CDR3 DNA follows: TGTGCCAGCAGCTTGGGAAACACCGGGGAGCTGTTTTTT.

The chain employs TRBV11-2 and TRBJ2-1, with 13 positions matching TRBD2. The CDR3 consists of 17 residues. V was pared by 5 bases and J by 3 bases, with 7 bases of the junction left unmatched. From germline, CDR1 is SGHAT and CDR2 FQNNGV. Here the CDR3 DNA reads TGTGCCAGCAGCCCAGGACTAGCGGGAGACCTCTACAATGAGCAGTTCTTC. It codes for CASSPGLAGDLYNEQFF.

J is TRBJ2-3 and V is TRBV19; perhaps D is TRBD1 or TRBD2 (5 bases each). CDR3 length equals 17 residues. CDR1 and CDR2 (germline): LNHDA, SQIVND (reference sequence). V lost 5 bases to trimming and J lost 1 base, with 19 bases between them. Here the CDR3 reads CASSSDRGVEGTDTQYF. CDR3 bases: TGTGCCAGTAGTTCCGATCGAGGGGTTGAGGGCACAGATACGCAGTATTTT.

This chain uses TRBV5-6 with TRBJ2-5; TRBD1 might be the D (5 bases). Germline V gene data show CDR1 as SGHDT and CDR2 as YYEEEE. The CDR3 loop spans 14 amino acids. Trimming pared 4 bases from V and 5 bases from J, leaving 15 bases between. The CDR3 DNA follows: TGTGCCAGCAGCGGTGGGAAAGGGGTCGAGACCCAGTACTTC. Its translation: CASSGGKGVETQYF.

This chain links TRBV18 with TRBJ2-1; TRBD2 aligns across 11 bases. The CDR3 is 15 residues long. V lost 2 bases to trimming and J lost 9 bases; unmatched junction nucleotides: 6. Per the germline V gene, CDR1 is KGHSH and CDR2 is LQKENI. The CDR3 DNA reads TGTGCCAGCTCACCAGTCACTAGCGGGAGCGGTGAGCAGTTCTTC. Amino acids: CASSPVTSGSGEQFF.

This clone was counted only a few times. The chain links TRBV7-2 to TRBJ2-3; no clear D gene. The CDR3 covers 15 residues. CDR1 is SGHTA and CDR2 is FQGNSA in the germline V gene. Trimming took off 1 base at V and 0 bases at J, with 8 bases between the two ends. The CDR3 loop reads CASSLDPPSTDTQYF. For the CDR3, the DNA is TGTGCCAGCAGCTTAGATCCTCCTAGCACAGATACGCAGTATTTT.

A word on this clone: Because the CDR3's place on the DNA is in doubt, the DNA is left out and the CDR3 is given as listed by TCRdb. The sample contains more than one DNA sequence encoding this CDR3. The V and J genes are TRBV28 and TRBJ1-5; the table's D gene call, TRBD1, was not cross checked with the DNA. The germline V gene encodes CDR1 MDHEN and CDR2 SYDVKM. The CDR3 is 15 residues long, counting both termini. Here the CDR3 reads CASSSSGTLNQPQHF.

The chain links TRBV19 to TRBJ2-1; unclear D gene. Trimming removed 9 bases from V and 0 bases from J, with 6 bases in between. CDR1 is LNHDA, CDR2 SQIVND, per germline (reference sequence). The CDR3 contains 12 residues. The CDR3 DNA follows: TGTGCCAGCGGCAGCTCCTACAATGAGCAGTTCTTC. Translation gives CASGSSYNEQFF.

The chain joins TRBV21-1 to TRBJ2-6; the D call of TRBD1 is as the table states it, not checked on the DNA. TRBV21-1 is given as a pseudogene. The CDR3 is made up of 21 amino acids. CDR3 loop: CASSNTERDRDEHSGANVLTF. CDR3 sequence (DNA): TGTGCCAGCAGCAACACCGAGCGGGACAGGGATGAACACTCTGGGGCCAACGTCCTGACTTTC.

The chain employs TRBV28 and TRBJ2-6; 7 nucleotides line up with TRBD1. Per germline, CDR1 MDHEN and CDR2 SYDVKM. The CDR3 runs to 15 residues. J gave up 4 bases and V 5 bases, and 5 bases lay outside the gene matches. The CDR3, as DNA: TGTGCCAGCAGTCCGACAGGGTCCGGGGCCAACGTCCTGACTTTC. This sequence encodes CASSPTGSGANVLTF.

The chain is built from TRBV5-1 and TRBJ2-3, with a possible D match to TRBD1 (7 bases). Trimming shortened V by 0 bases and J by 1 base, and 15 bases separated the two germline ends. The CDR3 loop spans 17 amino acids. The V gene's germline CDR1 is SGHRS and CDR2 YFSETQ. The DNA for the CDR3 is TGCGCCAGCAGCTTGGCCGGAGGGGGCTGGGGCACAGATACGCAGTATTTT. Its protein product is CASSLAGGGWGTDTQYF.